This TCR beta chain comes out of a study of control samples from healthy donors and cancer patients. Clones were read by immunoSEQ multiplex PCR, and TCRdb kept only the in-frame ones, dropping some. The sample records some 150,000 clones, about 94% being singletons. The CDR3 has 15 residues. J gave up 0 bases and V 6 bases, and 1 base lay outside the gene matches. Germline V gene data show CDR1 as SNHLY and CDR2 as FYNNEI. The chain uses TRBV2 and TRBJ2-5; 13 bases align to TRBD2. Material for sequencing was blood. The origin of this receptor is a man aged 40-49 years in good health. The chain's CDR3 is CASRGTSGNQETQYF. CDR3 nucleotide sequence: TGTGCCAGCAGAGGGACTAGCGGGAACCAAGAGACCCAGTACTTC.